The source of this T cell receptor (beta chain) is a study of early T cells in non-severe SARS-CoV-2 infection. The study's findings and limits: Database matching using VDJdb favored anti-spike CD8 responses, with private and CD4 specificities left missing.

This clonotype was seen many times. Its specificity is not known. The germline V gene encodes CDR1 DFQATT and CDR2 SNEGSKA (reference sequence). J gave up 2 bases and V 5 bases, and 8 bases lay outside the gene matches. The CDR3 length is 16 residues. Via MiXCR, TCRdb re-called the 5' RACE reads, giving one row per CDR3 protein. The table lists 70,000 to 75,000 distinct CDR3 sequences, 10% to 15% of them singletons, with around 4% in the top ten. The clonotype was recovered from an adult who was a healthcare worker with PCR-confirmed SARS-CoV-2 infection or an uninfected control (not recorded which). Sequenced: whole blood. This chain uses TRBV20-1 with TRBJ2-2; TRBD2 agrees at 10 bases. CDR3 in amino acids: CSAPFRLAGNTGELFF. The CDR3 DNA reads TGCAGTGCTCCCTTCCGACTAGCGGGTAACACCGGGGAGCTGTTTTTT.